Listed below are T cell receptor beta chains from one sample, sequenced in a study of OX40 agonist ivuxolimab in advanced cancers. TCRdb's table, derived via immunoSEQ multiplex PCR, lists solely in-frame clones and lacks some. The sample consists of more than 40,000 clones, more than 85% of them appearing once. The specimen was CD4+ or CD8+ T cells sorted from blood, collected in a trial of the OX40 agonist ivuxolimab. The receptors stem from an adult with an advanced solid tumor such as melanoma, head and neck, liver or kidney cancer. CDR3s include the opening cysteine and the closing phenylalanine or tryptophan. The D gene is left open where the match is weak. The listing skips clone size in some rows; elsewhere it reads once, few, many or a size class.

j_gene	v_gene	d_gene	abundance	CDR3aa	CDR3nt
TRBJ2-3	TRBV2	NA	NA	CASVGTFRVTDTQYF	TGTGCCAGCGTCGGGACATTTCGGGTCACAGATACGCAGTATTTT
TRBJ1-1	TRBV6-5	NA	NA	CASSYFSVNTEAFF	TGTGCCAGCAGTTACTTTTCAGTCAACACTGAAGCTTTCTTT
TRBJ2-7	TRBV5-1	NA	once	CASSLYTTSYDEQYF	TGCGCCAGCAGCTTGTATACTACTAGTTACGACGAGCAGTACTTC
TRBJ2-7	TRBV11-2	TRBD1	NA	CASSLGGQGAGQQYF	TGTGCCAGCAGCTTAGGCGGACAGGGGGCGGGGCAGCAGTACTTC
TRBJ2-2	TRBV7-2	TRBD1	once	CASSPLARGRTGELFF	TGTGCCAGCAGCCCCCTCGCCAGGGGGCGGACCGGGGAGCTGTTTTTT
TRBJ2-1	TRBV27	NA	NA	CASRDLGTSNEQFF	TGTGCCAGCAGAGACCTTGGGACGAGCAATGAGCAGTTCTTC
TRBJ1-5	TRBV2	TRBD1	NA	CASSEGLQGDQPQHF	TGTGCCAGCAGTGAAGGGTTGCAGGGGGACCAGCCCCAGCATTTT
TRBJ2-5	TRBV9	NA	NA	CASSVAGWETQYF	TGTGCCAGCAGCGTAGCGGGTTGGGAGACCCAGTACTTC
TRBJ2-1	TRBV28	TRBD2	NA	CASSLLTSGNEQFF	TGTGCCAGCAGTTTACTCACTAGCGGGAATGAGCAGTTCTTC
TRBJ2-7	TRBV19	NA	few	CASSLAGVPYEQYF	TGTGCCAGTAGTCTCGCAGGAGTTCCCTACGAGCAGTACTTC
TRBJ2-3	TRBV29-1	NA	NA	CSVGAADAPDTQYF	TGCAGCGTTGGGGCAGCCGATGCTCCGGATACGCAGTATTTT
TRBJ1-5	TRBV6-6	NA	NA	CASSYSWDREKPQHF	TGTGCCAGCAGTTACTCCTGGGACCGGGAGAAGCCCCAGCATTTT
TRBJ2-7	TRBV15	TRBD1	NA	CATSSPGQGVEQYF	TGTGCCACCAGCAGTCCGGGACAGGGCGTCGAGCAGTACTTC
TRBJ2-1	TRBV10-3	TRBD1	NA	CAISDLGGRTEQFF	TGTGCCATCAGTGATCTAGGGGGCCGGACTGAGCAGTTCTTC
TRBJ2-5	TRBV4-1	NA	NA	CASSQGPGPETQYF	TGCGCCAGCAGCCAAGGTCCGGGGCCGGAGACCCAGTACTTC
TRBJ1-5	TRBV4-3	TRBD1	NA	CASSQDSTGVQPQHF	TGCGCCAGCAGCCAAGATTCGACAGGGGTTCAGCCCCAGCATTTT
TRBJ1-1	TRBV19	NA	few	CASSQQGGNTEAFF	TGTGCCAGTAGCCAACAGGGAGGTAACACTGAAGCTTTCTTT
TRBJ2-3	TRBV7-2	NA	NA	CASTLTDTQYF	TGTGCCAGCACCCTCACAGATACGCAGTATTTT
TRBJ1-5	TRBV28	NA	NA	CASSFPTGPSNQPQHF	TGTGCCAGCAGTTTCCCAACAGGCCCCAGCAATCAGCCCCAGCATTTT
TRBJ1-1	TRBV6-1	NA	NA	CASSERLAPGWTEAFF	TGTGCCAGCAGTGAAAGGTTGGCACCGGGTTGGACTGAAGCTTTCTTT
TRBJ2-1	TRBV5-1	TRBD2	NA	CASSEGLAREMTYNEQFF	TGCGCCAGCAGCGAGGGACTAGCGCGGGAGATGACCTACAATGAGCAGTTCTTC
TRBJ2-7	TRBV11-2	TRBD1	medium-sized	CASTRTGSYEQYF	TGTGCCAGCACTCGGACAGGTTCCTACGAGCAGTACTTC
TRBJ1-3	TRBV9	NA	NA	CASSGPQGTGNTIYF	TGTGCCAGCAGCGGGCCACAGGGCACTGGAAACACCATATATTTT
TRBJ1-1	TRBV9	TRBD1	NA	CASSPGTGPTEAFF	TGTGCCAGCAGCCCGGGGACAGGGCCCACTGAAGCTTTCTTT
TRBJ2-7	TRBV4-3	TRBD2	NA	CASSQGVLAGGSGYEQYF	TGCGCCAGCAGCCAAGGTGTGTTAGCGGGAGGGTCTGGCTACGAGCAGTACTTC
TRBJ1-1	TRBV4-1	NA	NA	CASSQGPSENTEAFF	TGCGCCAGCAGCCAAGGACCCTCGGAGAACACTGAAGCTTTCTTT
TRBJ1-3	TRBV10-3	TRBD1	NA	CAISELPGTGDGNTIYF	TGTGCCATCAGTGAACTACCCGGGACAGGGGACGGAAACACCATATATTTT